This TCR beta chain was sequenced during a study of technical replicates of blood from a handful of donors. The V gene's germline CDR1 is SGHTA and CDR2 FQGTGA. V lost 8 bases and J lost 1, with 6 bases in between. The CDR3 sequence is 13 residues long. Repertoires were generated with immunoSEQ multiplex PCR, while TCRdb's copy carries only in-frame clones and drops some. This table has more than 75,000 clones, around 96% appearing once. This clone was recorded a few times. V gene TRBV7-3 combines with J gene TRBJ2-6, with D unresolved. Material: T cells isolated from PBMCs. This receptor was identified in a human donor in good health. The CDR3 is CASGQSGANVLTF. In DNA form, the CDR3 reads TGTGCCAGCGGGCAATCTGGGGCCAACGTCCTGACTTTC.